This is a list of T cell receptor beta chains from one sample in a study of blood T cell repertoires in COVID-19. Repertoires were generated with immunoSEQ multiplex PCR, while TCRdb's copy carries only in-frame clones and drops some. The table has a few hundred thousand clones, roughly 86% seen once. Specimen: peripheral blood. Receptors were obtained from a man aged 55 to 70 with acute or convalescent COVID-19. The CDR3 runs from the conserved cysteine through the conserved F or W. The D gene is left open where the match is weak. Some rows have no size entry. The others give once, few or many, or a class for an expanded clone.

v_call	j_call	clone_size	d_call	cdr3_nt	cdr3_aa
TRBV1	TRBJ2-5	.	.	TGCACCAGCAGCCCTTTCTGGACAGGCCACCAAGAGACCCAGTACTTC	CTSSPFWTGHQETQYF
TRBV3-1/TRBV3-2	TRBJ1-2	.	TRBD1	TGTGCCAGCAGCCCTGGACAGGGATCGTCTGGGTATGGCTACACCTTC	CASSPGQGSSGYGYTF
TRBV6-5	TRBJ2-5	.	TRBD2	TGTGCCAGCAGTTACCCGACTAGCGGGGGGGAAGAGACCCAGTACTTC	CASSYPTSGGEETQYF
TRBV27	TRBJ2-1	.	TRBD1	TGTGCCAGCAGTTCACGCCGGCAACAGGGGGCATGGTACAATGAGCAGTTCTTC	CASSSRRQQGAWYNEQFF
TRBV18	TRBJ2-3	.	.	TGTGCCAGCTCACTTAAAGATACGCAGTATTTT	CASSLKDTQYF
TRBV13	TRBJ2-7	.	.	TGTGCCAGCGAGAGGCGGGGTGCAGCGTACGAGCAGTACTTC	CASERRGAAYEQYF
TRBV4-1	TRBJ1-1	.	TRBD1	TGCGCCAGCAGCCACATGACAGGGTTCGCTGAAGCTTTCTTT	CASSHMTGFAEAFF
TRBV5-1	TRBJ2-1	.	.	TGCGCCAGCAGCTTGGGAGGGGGACCCGGTTACAATGAGCAGTTCTTC	CASSLGGGPGYNEQFF
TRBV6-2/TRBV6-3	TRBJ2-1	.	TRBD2	TGTGCCAGCAGTTACTCGAGTCTCGGGGGGGCCTCCTACAATGAGCAGTTCTTC	CASSYSSLGGASYNEQFF
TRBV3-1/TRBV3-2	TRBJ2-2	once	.	TGTGCCAGCAGCACTCGAGGGTCCGCGAACACCGGGGAGCTGTTTTTT	CASSTRGSANTGELFF
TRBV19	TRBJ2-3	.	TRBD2	TGTGCCAGTAGTCGGGGGGGGAGCACAGATACGCAGTATTTT	CASSRGGSTDTQYF
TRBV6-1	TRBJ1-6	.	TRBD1	TGTGCCAGCAGTGAGAGGACAGGGCCCAATTCACCCCTCCACTTT	CASSERTGPNSPLHF
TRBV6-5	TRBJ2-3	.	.	TGTGCCAGCAGTTACAGGGACTTGGCGGGGGATACGCAGTATTTT	CASSYRDLAGDTQYF
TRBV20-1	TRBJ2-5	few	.	TGCAGTGCTAGCGGAGAAGAGACCCAGTACTTC	CSASGEETQYF
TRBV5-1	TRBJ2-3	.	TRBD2	TGCGCCAGCAGCTTGCCAGCGGGGGGGCATATCGCAGATACGCAGTATTTT	CASSLPAGGHIADTQYF
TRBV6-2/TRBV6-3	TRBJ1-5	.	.	TGTGCCAGCACCCCCCTTTTCACATCAATCCGACAGCCCCAGCATTTT	CASTPLFTSIRQPQHF
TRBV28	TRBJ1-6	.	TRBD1	TGTGCCAGCAGCACCGGGACAGGGAGAATGGCCTATAATTCACCCCTCCACTTT	CASSTGTGRMAYNSPLHF
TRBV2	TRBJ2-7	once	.	TGTGCCAGCAGTCCCCCAATTTCCTACGAGCAGTACTTC	CASSPPISYEQYF
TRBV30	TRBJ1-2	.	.	TGTGCCTGGTTGCGCGGTCTCCCCGTGGGCTACACCTTC	CAWLRGLPVGYTF
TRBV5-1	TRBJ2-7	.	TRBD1	TGCGCCAGCAGCTTGGTATGGGACAGGGTTGACGAGCAGTACTTC	CASSLVWDRVDEQYF
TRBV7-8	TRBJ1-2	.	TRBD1	TGTGCCAGCAGCTTAGCGATGGCAGGGGGCAACTATGGCTACACCTTC	CASSLAMAGGNYGYTF
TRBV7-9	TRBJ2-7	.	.	TGTGCCAGCAGCCCCCGTACAGATCCCTACGAGCAGTACTTC	CASSPRTDPYEQYF
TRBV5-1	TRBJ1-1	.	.	TGCGCCAGCAGCTGGGAACCCCGACAGACGAGGAACACTGAAGCTTTCTTT	CASSWEPRQTRNTEAFF
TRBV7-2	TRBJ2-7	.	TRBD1	TGTGCCAGCAGCACGCATCGACAGGGATACGAGCAGTACTTC	CASSTHRQGYEQYF
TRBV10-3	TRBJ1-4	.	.	TGTGCCATCAGTGAGGAGGGAAGGCATGAAAAACTGTTTTTT	CAISEEGRHEKLFF
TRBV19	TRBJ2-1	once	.	TGTGCCAGTAGTCTCGACAATGAGCAGTTCTTC	CASSLDNEQFF
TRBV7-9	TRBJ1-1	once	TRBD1	TGTGCCAGCAGCTTATACTCTGGACAGGGGGCGAGAGCTTTCTTT	CASSLYSGQGARAFF
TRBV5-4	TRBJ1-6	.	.	TGTGCCAGCAGCAGCGGGAAGGAGGGAGTTAATTCACCCCTCCACTTT	CASSSGKEGVNSPLHF
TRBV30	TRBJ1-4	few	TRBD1	TGTGCCTGGAGTGTGCAGGGGGCCGAGAGTGAAAAACTGTTTTTT	CAWSVQGAESEKLFF
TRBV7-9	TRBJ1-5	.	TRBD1	TGTGCCAGCAGCTTAGAGGGACAGGGAGTGGGCAATCAGCCCCAGCATTTT	CASSLEGQGVGNQPQHF
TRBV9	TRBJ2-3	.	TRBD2	TGTGCCAGCAGCGCTGGGACTAGCGGGGGGGCATCAGATACGCAGTATTTT	CASSAGTSGGASDTQYF
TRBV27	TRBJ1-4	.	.	TGTGCCAGCAGTCCTCGACAGGTCCATGAAAAACTGTTTTTT	CASSPRQVHEKLFF
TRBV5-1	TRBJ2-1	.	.	TGCGCCAGCAGCTTGGATACTGCCTACAATGAGCAGTTCTTC	CASSLDTAYNEQFF
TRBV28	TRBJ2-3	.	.	TGTGCCAGCAGTTTAGGGGGCTCCAACCGAGATACGCAGTATTTT	CASSLGGSNRDTQYF
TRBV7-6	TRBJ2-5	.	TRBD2	TGTGCCAGCAGCGCCAGCGGGGTTGGGGCAGAGACCCAGTACTTC	CASSASGVGAETQYF
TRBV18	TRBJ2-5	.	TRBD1	TGTGCCAGCTCACAGACAGGGATAGAGACCCAGTACTTC	CASSQTGIETQYF
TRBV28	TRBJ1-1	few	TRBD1	TGTGCCAGCAGGGTGACAGGGAGAAACACTGAAGCTTTCTTT	CASRVTGRNTEAFF
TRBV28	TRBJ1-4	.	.	TGTGCCAGCGGAGCAACTAATGAAAAACTGTTTTTT	CASGATNEKLFF
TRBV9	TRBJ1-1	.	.	TGTGCCAGCAGCGTAGATCCAATGTACACTGAAGCTTTCTTT	CASSVDPMYTEAFF
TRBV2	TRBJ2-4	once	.	TGTGCCAGCAGCCAAATCAGGGCAGGGGGGAACATTCAGTACTTC	CASSQIRAGGNIQYF
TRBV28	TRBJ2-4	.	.	TGTGCCAGCAGTTTCGGGGGGCAAGACAAAAACATTCAGTACTTC	CASSFGGQDKNIQYF
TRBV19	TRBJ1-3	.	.	TGTGCCAGTAGTCGGGCAGGGGCTGGAAACACCATATATTTT	CASSRAGAGNTIYF
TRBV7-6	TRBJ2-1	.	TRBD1	TGTGCCAGCAGCTCAACGGGGACAGGCTCCTACAATGAGCAGTTCTTC	CASSSTGTGSYNEQFF